This T cell receptor beta chain was identified in a study of control samples from healthy donors and cancer patients (dated by TCRdb to about 2020). CDR3 length: 14 amino acids, cysteine to phenylalanine. Only the CDR3 DNA stays, 42 bases, in frame from base 1. Trimming removed 7 bases from V and 6 bases from J, leaving 17 bases between the germline ends. For CDR1 and CDR2, the germline V gene lists SNHLY and FYNNEI. Libraries were prepared through the immunoSEQ multiplex PCR assay. Entries here come from immuneACCESS through TCRdb and include only in-frame sequences with V and J called. Some clones fail to appear in such tables; in the studies checked, an unresolved V gene covers under half of the shortfall, and the cause of the remainder is unknown. Here the sample has tens of thousands of clones; about 89% occur a single time. The top ten hold about 2.1% of the sample. Concerning this clone itself: No antigen is known for it. Per-base qualities were not stored, and no clone one base away is much larger.

The sequencing sample was made of PBMCs. The sequence was collected from a woman aged 45-60 years with head and neck cancer. This chain joins TRBV2 to TRBJ2-3, with the D gene not clear enough to name. CDR3 sequence: CASTMDASLDTQYF. Here is the DNA: TGTGCCAGCACAATGGACGCGTCATTGGATACGCAGTATTTT.